This T cell receptor beta chain appears in the sequencing data of a study of blood T cell repertoires in COVID-19. About the study: Collection of acute and convalescent COVID-19 samples took place in the United States, Italy and Spain. PBMCs, B-cell-depleted T cells, or T cells were the source of the cDNA or gDNA that made up the material.

This clone has just a few counts. Per the authors' pipeline: Reference gene primers were amplified, and this amplification served to estimate nucleated cell counts. This table comes from immunoSEQ multiplex PCR, and its TCRdb copy is limited to in-frame clones, with some not included. That table is the source of V, J and clone size, and D and trimming were worked out from the DNA. The table has 10,000 to 15,000 clones, 60% to 80% seen once; the top ten hold roughly 32%. The receptor's source is a human donor in a cohort sampled during active COVID-19. The sample comprised peripheral blood.

CDR3 DNA sequence: TGCAGCGTCGAGGGCAGGTCGAACACTGAAGCTTTCTTT. Translating it yields CSVEGRSNTEAFF. This chain links TRBV29-1 with TRBJ1-1, with D hard to call. Germline V gene data show CDR1 as SQVTM and CDR2 as ANQGSEA. The CDR3 is 13 amino acids. The V end lost 6 bases, the J end lost 1 base, and 12 bases lay between the germline ends.